The text below deals with one T cell receptor (beta chain). The antigen is not known. The sorting of PBMCs gave CD4+ and CD8+ T cells. V lost 3 bases and J lost 1, with 13 bases in between. Germline V lookup: CDR1 GTSNPN, CDR2 SVGIG (reference sequence). This CDR3 comprises 15 residues. RNA was extracted and reverse transcribed into cDNA as the sequencing template. TCRdb keeps only in-frame clones here, not all; method: immunoSEQ multiplex PCR. The profile shows about 200,000 clones, roughly 50% of them singletons. The sample comes from a study of CD8+ T cells in alopecia areata. Study results and limitations: The study found TCR sharing across patients less clear than in mice, possibly for HLA reasons. Sequencing of scalp tissue also captures the resident alphabeta T cells of normal skin. The study found higher clonality in lesional than normal scalp, especially in alopecia totalis/universalis.

The sample consisted of CD8+ T cells sorted from blood. The chain has TRBV30 and TRBJ2-4, with a tentative D call TRBD2 (6 bases). The receptor was derived from a human donor in good health. CDR3 coding DNA: TGTGCCTGGAGGGGAGGTGAGGGGGCCAAAAACATTCAGTACTTC. This sequence encodes CAWRGGEGAKNIQYF. Variable domain in full (rest from reference TRBV30 and TRBJ2-4): SQTIHQWPATLVQPVGSPLSLECTVEGTSNPNLYWYRQAAGRGLQLLFYSVGIGQISSEVPQNLSASRPQDRQFILSSKKLLLSDSGFYLCAWRGGEGAKNIQYFGAGTRLSVL.